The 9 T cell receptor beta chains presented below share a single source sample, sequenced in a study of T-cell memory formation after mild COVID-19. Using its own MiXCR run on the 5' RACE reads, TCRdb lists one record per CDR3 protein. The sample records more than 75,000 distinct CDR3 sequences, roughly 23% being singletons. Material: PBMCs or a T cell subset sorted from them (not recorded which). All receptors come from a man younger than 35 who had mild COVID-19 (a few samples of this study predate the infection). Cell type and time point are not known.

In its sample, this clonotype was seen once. The chain's CDR3 is CASSQDRGLGQPQHF. The CDR3 DNA is TGCGCCAGCAGCCAAGACAGGGGGCTTGGTCAGCCCCAGCATTTT. The chain has TRBV4-1 and TRBJ1-5; TRBD1 agrees at 8 bases. This CDR3 has 15 amino acids. Losses at the gene ends were 0 bases for V and 6 bases for J; bases not matched to a gene: 4. Germline V CDR1 and CDR2: MGHRA, YSYEKL.

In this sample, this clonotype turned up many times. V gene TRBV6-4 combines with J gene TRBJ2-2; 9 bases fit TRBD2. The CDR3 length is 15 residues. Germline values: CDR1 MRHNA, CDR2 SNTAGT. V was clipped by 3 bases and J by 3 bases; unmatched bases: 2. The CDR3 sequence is CASSERGGDTGELFF. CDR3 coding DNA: TGTGCCAGCAGTGAGCGGGGGGGCGACACCGGGGAGCTGTTTTTT.

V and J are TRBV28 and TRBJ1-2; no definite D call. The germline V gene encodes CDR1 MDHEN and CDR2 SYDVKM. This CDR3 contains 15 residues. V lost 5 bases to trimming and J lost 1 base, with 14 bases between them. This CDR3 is CASSTLTEINYGYTF. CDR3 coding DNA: TGTGCCAGCAGTACCCTGACGGAAATTAACTATGGCTACACCTTC.

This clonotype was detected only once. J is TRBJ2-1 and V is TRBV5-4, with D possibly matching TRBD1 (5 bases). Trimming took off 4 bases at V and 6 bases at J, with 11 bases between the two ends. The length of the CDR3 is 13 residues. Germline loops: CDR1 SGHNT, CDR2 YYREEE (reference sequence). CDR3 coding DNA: TGTGCCAGCAGCCAGGGTACCGCCAATGAGCAGTTCTTC. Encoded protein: CASSQGTANEQFF.

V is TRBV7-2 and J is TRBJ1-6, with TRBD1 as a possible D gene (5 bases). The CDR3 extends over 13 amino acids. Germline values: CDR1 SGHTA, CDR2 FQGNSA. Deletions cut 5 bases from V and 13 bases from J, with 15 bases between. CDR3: CASSTGTEWPLHF. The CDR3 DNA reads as TGTGCCAGCAGCACCGGGACTGAATGGCCCCTCCACTTT.

The CDR3 region is CASSHRGPGELFF. CDR3 sequence (DNA): TGTGCCAGCAGCCATCGGGGGCCCGGGGAGCTGTTTTTT. This rearrangement joins TRBV7-7 to TRBJ2-2; D may match TRBD1 or TRBD2 (6 bases each). V lost 5 bases and J lost 6, with 10 bases in between. The CDR3 is 13 amino acids. The germline V gene has CDR1 SSHAT and CDR2 FNYEAQ (reference sequence).

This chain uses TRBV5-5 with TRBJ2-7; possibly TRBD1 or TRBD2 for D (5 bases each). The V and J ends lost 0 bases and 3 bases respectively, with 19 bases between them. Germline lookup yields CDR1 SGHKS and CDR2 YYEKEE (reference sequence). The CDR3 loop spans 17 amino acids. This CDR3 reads CASSLEYQGPLNYEQYF. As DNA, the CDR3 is TGTGCCAGCAGCTTGGAATATCAGGGACCCCTGAACTACGAGCAGTACTTC.

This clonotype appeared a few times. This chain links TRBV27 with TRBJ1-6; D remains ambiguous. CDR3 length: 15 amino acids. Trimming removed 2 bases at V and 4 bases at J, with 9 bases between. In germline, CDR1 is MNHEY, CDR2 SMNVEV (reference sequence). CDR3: CASSLRPIYNSPLHF. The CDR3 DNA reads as TGTGCCAGCAGTTTACGTCCCATTTATAATTCACCCCTCCACTTT.

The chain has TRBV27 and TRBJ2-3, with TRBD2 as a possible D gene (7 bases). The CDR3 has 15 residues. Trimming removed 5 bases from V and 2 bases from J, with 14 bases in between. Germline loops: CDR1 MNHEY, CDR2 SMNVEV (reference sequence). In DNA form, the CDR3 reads TGTGCCAGCAGTGGGGGGGCGGACGTCACAGATACGCAGTATTTT. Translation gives CASSGGADVTDTQYF.